The clone carrying this T cell receptor beta chain appeared a few times. What it binds is not known. Documented time point: cycle 4 day 1 (C4D1), after more than 5 weeks of nivolumab. Every patient was affected by relapse after autologous stem cell transplantation, while exposure to brentuximab vedotin was not uniform. These data originate in a study of PD-1 blockade in classical Hodgkin lymphoma. Germline V gene data show CDR1 as PRHDT and CDR2 as FYEKMQ (reference sequence). This CDR3 comprises 12 residues. V was clipped by 6 bases and J by 4 bases, with 9 bases between them. Study-wide results and caveats: Only CD4+ TCR diversity, not CD8+, had risen significantly by C4D1. Nivolumab initiation under 1 year post-ASCT meant exclusion.

Data came from immunoSEQ multiplex PCR; TCRdb stores just in-frame clones and leaves some out. In the table there are tens of thousands of clones, 90% of which are singletons. V usage is TRBV13 and J usage is TRBJ1-1, with D possibly TRBD1 on 5 matching bases. This TCR came from a human donor with classical Hodgkin lymphoma. The source material was peripheral blood mononuclear cells (PBMCs), sampled before the fourth cycle of nivolumab. As DNA, the CDR3 is TGTGCCAGCAGATTCGGGGGCACTGAAGCTTTCTTT. Translation: CASRFGGTEAFF.